These 24 T cell receptor beta chains originate from one sample sequenced in a study of blood T cell repertoires in COVID-19. TCRdb's table, derived via immunoSEQ multiplex PCR, lists solely in-frame clones and lacks some. The top ten clones hold 1% of a sample with some 350,000 clones, 80% to 90% of them seen once. Sequences were obtained from PBMCs or T cells enriched from blood (not recorded which). Receptors originate from a man aged 18-30 years who had recovered from COVID-19.

V gene TRBV6-2 or TRBV6-3 combines with J gene TRBJ1-2; D ambiguous. The V and J ends lost 4 bases and 0 bases respectively, with 12 bases between them. Germline V gives CDR1 MNHEY, CDR2 SVGEGT. The CDR3 has 15 amino acids. CDR3 residues: CASSFDGLPNYGYTF. In nucleotides, the CDR3 is TGTGCCAGCAGTTTCGACGGACTCCCTAACTATGGCTACACCTTC.

This clone has only one observation. The rearrangement uses TRBV9 and TRBJ2-4, with D maybe TRBD2 (5 bases). CDR1 and CDR2 from the germline V gene are SGDLS and YYNGEE. The V and J ends lost 3 bases and 8 bases respectively, with 15 bases between them. This CDR3 has 14 amino acids. CDR3 in amino acids: CASSDGLTGYIQYF. The CDR3 nucleotides are TGTGCCAGCAGCGATGGTCTCACGGGGTACATTCAGTACTTC.

The chain is built from TRBV9 and TRBJ2-2; the match to TRBD2 covers 7 bases. Germline V gene lookup returns CDR1 SGDLS and CDR2 YYNGEE. V trimming: 4 bases; J trimming: 3 bases; junction bases outside the gene matches: 9. This CDR3 region has 16 residues. The CDR3 reads CASSPRGGSDTGELFF. DNA for the CDR3: TGTGCCAGCAGCCCCCGGGGAGGGTCTGACACCGGGGAGCTGTTTTTT.

V gene TRBV7-9 combines with J gene TRBJ1-1, with 8 bases lining up with TRBD1. Per germline, CDR1 SEHNR and CDR2 FQNEAQ (reference sequence). The CDR3 spans 14 residues. Trimming cost V 4 bases and J 7 bases; bases outside gene matches: 8. The CDR3 protein is CASSSGQGRVEAFF. The CDR3 DNA sequence: TGTGCCAGCAGCTCCGGACAGGGCCGCGTTGAAGCTTTCTTT.

The chain is built from TRBV18 and TRBJ2-3, with TRBD1 matching 7 bases. Germline V gene data show CDR1 as KGHSH and CDR2 as LQKENI. The trim removed 4 bases at V and 4 bases at J, leaving 11 bases unmatched. The CDR3 has 16 amino acids. The CDR3 loop reads CASSRNTGGTADTQYF. CDR3 sequence (DNA): TGTGCCAGCTCACGAAATACAGGTGGGACAGCAGATACGCAGTATTTT.

Of note for this clone: It may be a read error: a sequence one base away is much more abundant. Other DNA sequences within the sample encode an identical CDR3. CDR3 DNA sequence: TGTGCCAGTAGTAGGACAGGGGGCAATCAGCCCCAGCATTTT. Its protein is CASSRTGGNQPQHF. The genes are TRBV19 and TRBJ1-5; 9 bases map to TRBD1. From germline, CDR1 is LNHDA and CDR2 SQIVND (reference sequence). The J segment lost 2 bases and the V segment lost 4 bases, leaving 0 bases of the junction unmatched. The CDR3 length is 14 residues.

V is TRBV9 and J is TRBJ2-7; 7 bases map to TRBD1. Germline V gives CDR1 SGDLS, CDR2 YYNGEE. The CDR3 has 16 residues. Losses at the gene ends were 4 bases for V and 6 bases for J; bases not matched to a gene: 16. The CDR3 DNA follows: TGTGCCAGCAGCCCTAACCTAAGGGGGCGCGAGGTCGAGCAGTACTTC. It yields the protein CASSPNLRGREVEQYF.

This clone is a singleton in its sample. The chain uses TRBV11-2 and TRBJ1-2; 8 positions match TRBD1. Per germline, CDR1 SGHAT and CDR2 FQNNGV. CDR3 length: 15 amino acids. Trimming at V came to 5 bases and at J to 2 bases, leaving 7 bases not matched to a gene. Here the CDR3 DNA reads TGTGCCAGCAGCATCCAACAGGGGGGGAACTATGGCTACACCTTC. Amino acid sequence: CASSIQQGGNYGYTF.

This clone appeared a single time. V usage is TRBV7-9 and J usage is TRBJ2-5; 8 bases align to TRBD1. V lost 4 bases and J lost 4; bases outside the gene matches: 17. This CDR3 is built from 18 residues. From germline, CDR1 is SEHNR and CDR2 FQNEAQ (reference sequence). As DNA, the CDR3 is TGTGCCAGCAGCTCCCCGAGGGGACAGGTGGGGTTGGTAGAGACCCAGTACTTC. Protein product: CASSSPRGQVGLVETQYF.

The chain employs TRBV5-4 and TRBJ2-7, with a tentative D call TRBD2 (5 bases). The V gene's germline CDR1 is SGHNT and CDR2 YYREEE (reference sequence). The CDR3 runs to 12 residues. Trimming stripped 3 bases from V and 3 bases from J, with 7 bases between. The CDR3 region is CASSSGLYEQYF. The CDR3 DNA sequence: TGTGCCAGCAGCTCAGGACTCTACGAGCAGTACTTC. The full variable domain, with the rest looked up from reference TRBV5-4 and TRBJ2-7, is ETGVTQSPTHLIKTRGQQVTLRCSSQSGHNTVSWYQQALGQGPQFIFQYYREEENGRGNFPPRFSGLQFPNYSSELNVNALELDDSALYLCASSSGLYEQYFGPGTRLTVT.

The rearrangement uses TRBV29-1 and TRBJ1-1; TRBD1 aligns across 7 bases. The V segment lost 4 bases and the J segment 11 bases; nucleotides outside the gene matches: 16. Germline assignment: CDR1 SQVTM and CDR2 ANQGSEA. The CDR3 extends over 14 amino acids. The CDR3 coding sequence is TGCAGCGTTGGATGGCGGGGTATAGACAGGGAGGCTTTCTTT. The encoded protein is CSVGWRGIDREAFF.

The chain uses TRBV30 and TRBJ2-1; 10 bases agree with TRBD2. V shed 2 bases and J 9 bases; nucleotides not matched to a gene: 7. CDR1 and CDR2 (germline): GTSNPN, SVGIG (reference sequence). The length of the CDR3 is 14 residues. This chain's CDR3 is CAWSPFRLAGEQFF. CDR3 nucleotides: TGTGCCTGGAGTCCCTTTCGACTAGCGGGTGAGCAGTTCTTC.

The genes are TRBV15 and TRBJ2-6; D gene uncertain. Germline V gene sequence: CDR1 LNHNV, CDR2 YYDKDF (reference sequence). V was pared by 0 bases and J by 4 bases, with 4 bases between. The CDR3 totals 14 residues. The CDR3 is CATSRDQGANVLTF. For the CDR3, the DNA is TGTGCCACCAGCAGAGATCAAGGGGCCAACGTCCTGACTTTC.

The V gene is TRBV6-1, the J gene TRBJ1-5; D ambiguous. This CDR3 is 13 amino acids long. Germline V gives CDR1 MNHNS, CDR2 SASEGT. V shed 1 base and J shed 7 bases, with 8 bases lying between them. CDR3 region: CASSEGGYQPQHF. The CDR3 region has the DNA TGTGCCAGCAGTGAAGGAGGGTACCAGCCCCAGCATTTT.

This clone was found once. CDR3 sequence: CASRQGSVVGQPQHF. CDR3 nucleotides: TGTGCCAGCCGACAGGGTTCGGTCGTCGGTCAGCCCCAGCATTTT. This chain uses TRBV6-5 with TRBJ1-5; 7 positions match TRBD1. Germline V gene sequence: CDR1 MNHEY, CDR2 SVGAGI. V dropped 8 bases and J dropped 6; count of bases not matched to a gene: 13. This CDR3 spans 15 amino acids.

The V and J genes are TRBV19 and TRBJ2-7; TRBD2 aligns across 7 bases. Germline V gene data show CDR1 as LNHDA and CDR2 as SQIVND (reference sequence). Trimming took 5 bases from V and 3 from J; bases not matched to a gene: 4. CDR3 length equals 13 residues. Here the CDR3 DNA reads TGTGCCAGTAGTCGGGACTATTACTACGAGCAGTACTTC. It codes for CASSRDYYYEQYF. The full variable domain, with the rest looked up from reference TRBV19 and TRBJ2-7, is DGGITQSPKYLFRKEGQNVTLSCEQNLNHDAMYWYRQDPGQGLRLIYYSQIVNDFQKGDIAEGYSVSREKKESFPLTVTSAQKNPTAFYLCASSRDYYYEQYFGPGTRLTVT.

The chain carries TRBV19 and TRBJ1-2, with a possible D match to TRBD1 (5 bases). CDR3 length: 15 residues. Germline loops: CDR1 LNHDA, CDR2 SQIVND (reference sequence). With 7 bases removed from V and 4 bases from J, the gap between germline ends came to 19 bases. This chain's CDR3 is CASTVPTTAVYGYTF. DNA for the CDR3: TGTGCCAGTACCGTCCCTACGACAGCCGTCTATGGCTACACCTTC.

This clone was seen a single time. The J gene is TRBJ1-6, the V gene TRBV30; D not certain. Germline V lookup: CDR1 GTSNPN, CDR2 SVGIG (reference sequence). The V gene lost 1 base and the J gene lost 1 base, with 5 bases spanning the gap. This CDR3 has 14 residues. As DNA, the CDR3 is TGTGCCTGGAGTGGTAGTTCCTATAATTCACCCCTCCACTTT. It is translated as CAWSGSSYNSPLHF.

V and J are TRBV27 and TRBJ1-6; weak D call: TRBD1 (6 bases). This CDR3 comprises 17 residues. CDR1 is MNHEY, CDR2 SMNVEV, per germline (reference sequence). The V and J ends lost 3 bases and 4 bases respectively, with 16 bases between them. The CDR3 bases are TGTGCCAGCAGTTTCTCCATCGGACAGACTTATAATTCACCCCTCCACTTT. Amino acids: CASSFSIGQTYNSPLHF.

The chain combines TRBV19 with TRBJ2-4, with D perhaps TRBD1 (5 bases). This CDR3 region has 15 residues. Trimming left V 5 bases short and J 2 bases short, with 13 bases between. Per the germline V gene, CDR1 is LNHDA and CDR2 is SQIVND (reference sequence). CDR3: CASSPDQGTKNIQYF. The CDR3 DNA sequence: TGTGCCAGTAGTCCAGACCAGGGAACCAAAAACATTCAGTACTTC.

The V gene is TRBV5-1, the J gene TRBJ1-1, with 7 positions matching TRBD1. The CDR3 runs to 15 residues. Trimming cost V 3 bases and J 11 bases; bases outside gene matches: 16. Germline V gene lookup returns CDR1 SGHRS and CDR2 YFSETQ. The CDR3 protein is CASSSAGGRQGAAFF. The DNA for the CDR3 is TGCGCCAGCAGCTCCGCGGGGGGGAGACAGGGTGCCGCTTTCTTT.

The chain recombines TRBV7-7 with TRBJ2-2; TRBD1 might be the D (5 bases). The germline gives CDR1 SSHAT, CDR2 FNYEAQ (reference sequence). The CDR3 has 15 amino acids. The V gene lost 1 base and the J gene lost 0 bases, with 6 bases spanning the gap. The CDR3 nucleotides read TGTGCCAGCAGCTTAGGACAGTCGAACACCGGGGAGCTGTTTTTT. It encodes CASSLGQSNTGELFF.

Here the CDR3 DNA reads TGTGCCAGCAGAAAAGGGGGCAACGCTTTCTTT. Its protein product is CASRKGGNAFF. The chain is built from TRBV12-3 or TRBV12-4 and TRBJ1-1; 7 bases fit TRBD1. The CDR3 totals 11 residues. After removal of 6 bases from V and 11 bases from J, the junction contained 6 bases not matched to a gene.

The V gene is TRBV27, the J gene TRBJ2-7, with 8 bases that match TRBD2. After removal of 4 bases from V and 2 bases from J, the junction contained 4 bases not matched to a gene. This CDR3 is 14 amino acids long. Germline V gene data show CDR1 as MNHEY and CDR2 as SMNVEV (reference sequence). CDR3: CASSSGLVPYEQYF. The CDR3 DNA sequence: TGTGCCAGCAGTTCGGGACTAGTGCCCTACGAGCAGTACTTC.